This T cell receptor beta chain was sequenced during a study of response to subunit inactivated influenza vaccine. CDR3 length: 15 residues. Germline V lookup: CDR1 SGHTA, CDR2 FQGNSA. V was shortened by 1 base and J by 4 bases, with 12 bases between the two germline ends. In TCRdb, the RT-PCR reads were re-called with MiXCR into one record per CDR3 protein. The sample contains hundreds of thousands of distinct CDR3 sequences, roughly 25% of which appear only once. This receptor was identified in a man in his fifties who received an inactivated influenza vaccine. The sample in question was CD4+ T cells sorted from PBMCs, obtained 4 to 6 days after vaccination. The chain uses TRBV7-2 and TRBJ2-3; no definite D call. CDR3 amino acids: CASSLGFKTADTQYF. The DNA of the CDR3 is TGTGCCAGCAGCTTAGGGTTTAAGACCGCAGATACGCAGTATTTT.